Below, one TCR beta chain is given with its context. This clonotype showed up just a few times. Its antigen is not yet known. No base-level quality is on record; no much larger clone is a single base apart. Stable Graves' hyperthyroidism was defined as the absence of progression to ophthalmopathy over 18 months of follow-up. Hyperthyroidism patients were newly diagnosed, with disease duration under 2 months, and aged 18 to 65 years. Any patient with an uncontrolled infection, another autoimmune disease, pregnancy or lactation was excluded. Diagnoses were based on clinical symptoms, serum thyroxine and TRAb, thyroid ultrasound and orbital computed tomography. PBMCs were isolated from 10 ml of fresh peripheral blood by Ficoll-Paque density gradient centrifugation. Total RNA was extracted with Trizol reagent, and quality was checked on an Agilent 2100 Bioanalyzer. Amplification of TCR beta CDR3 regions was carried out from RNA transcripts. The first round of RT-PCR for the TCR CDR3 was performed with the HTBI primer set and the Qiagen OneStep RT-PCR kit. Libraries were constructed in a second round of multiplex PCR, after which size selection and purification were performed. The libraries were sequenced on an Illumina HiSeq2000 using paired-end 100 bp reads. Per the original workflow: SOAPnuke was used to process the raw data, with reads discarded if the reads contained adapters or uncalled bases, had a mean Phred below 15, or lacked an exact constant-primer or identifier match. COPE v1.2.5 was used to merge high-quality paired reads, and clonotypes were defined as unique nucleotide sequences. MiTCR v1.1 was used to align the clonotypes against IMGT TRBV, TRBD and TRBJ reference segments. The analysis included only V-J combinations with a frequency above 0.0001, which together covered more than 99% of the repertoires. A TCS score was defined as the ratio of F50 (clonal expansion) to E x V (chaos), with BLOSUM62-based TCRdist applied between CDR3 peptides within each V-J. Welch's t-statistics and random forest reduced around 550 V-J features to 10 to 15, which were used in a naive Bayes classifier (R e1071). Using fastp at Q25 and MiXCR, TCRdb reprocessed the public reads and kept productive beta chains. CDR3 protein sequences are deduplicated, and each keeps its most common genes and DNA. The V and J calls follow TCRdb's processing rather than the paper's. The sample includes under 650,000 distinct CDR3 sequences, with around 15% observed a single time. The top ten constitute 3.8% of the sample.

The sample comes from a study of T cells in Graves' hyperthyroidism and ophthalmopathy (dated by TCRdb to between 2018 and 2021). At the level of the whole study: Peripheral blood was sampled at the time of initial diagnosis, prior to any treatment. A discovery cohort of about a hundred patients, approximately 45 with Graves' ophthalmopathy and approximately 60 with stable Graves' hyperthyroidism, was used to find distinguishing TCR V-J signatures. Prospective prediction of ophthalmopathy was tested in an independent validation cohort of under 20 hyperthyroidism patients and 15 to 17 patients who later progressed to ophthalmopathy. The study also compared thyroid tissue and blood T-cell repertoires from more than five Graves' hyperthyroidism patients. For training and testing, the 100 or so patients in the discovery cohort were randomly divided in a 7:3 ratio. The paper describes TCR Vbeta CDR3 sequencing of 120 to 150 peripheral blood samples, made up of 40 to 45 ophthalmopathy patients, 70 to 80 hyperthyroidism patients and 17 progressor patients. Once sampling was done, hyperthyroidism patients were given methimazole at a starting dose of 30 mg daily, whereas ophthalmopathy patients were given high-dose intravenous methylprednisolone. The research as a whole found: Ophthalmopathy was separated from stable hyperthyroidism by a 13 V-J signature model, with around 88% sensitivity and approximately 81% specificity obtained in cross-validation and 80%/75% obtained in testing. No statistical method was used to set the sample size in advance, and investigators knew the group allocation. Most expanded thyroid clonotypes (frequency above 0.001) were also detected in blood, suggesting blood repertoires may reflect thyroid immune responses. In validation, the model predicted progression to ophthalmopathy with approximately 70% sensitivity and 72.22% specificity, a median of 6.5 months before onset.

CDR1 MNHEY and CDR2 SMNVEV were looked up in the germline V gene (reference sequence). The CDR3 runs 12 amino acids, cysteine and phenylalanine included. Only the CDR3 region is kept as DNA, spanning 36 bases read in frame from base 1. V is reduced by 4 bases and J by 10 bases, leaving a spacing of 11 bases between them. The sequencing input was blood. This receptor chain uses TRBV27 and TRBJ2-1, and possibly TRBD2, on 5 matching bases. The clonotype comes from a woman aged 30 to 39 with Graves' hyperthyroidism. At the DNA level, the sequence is TGTGCCAGCAGTTCGCGGACGGGGGAGCAGTTCTTC. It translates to CASSSRTGEQFF.